This T cell receptor beta chain was sequenced in a study of blood T cell repertoires in COVID-19 (TCRdb year 2020). Describing the broader study: Samples from collaborators originated in the United States, Italy and Spain and spanned both the acute and convalescent phases of COVID-19. The material from the prospective study consisted of cDNA or gDNA derived from T cells, B-cell-depleted T cells, or PBMCs. The dataset comprised deeply sampled blood TCRbeta repertoires from subjects exposed to, actively infected with, or recovered from COVID-19. The repertoires were released in a freely available public database meant as a resource for research on the immune response to SARS-CoV-2. Samples were obtained from the ongoing ImmuneRACE study (first 160 participants) and from 1,200 or so subjects provided by 6 global collaborators. Sample metadata almost always included a de-identified subject ID, COVID-19 status, age in years and sex. Where HLA class I and class II types were available, the types were taken from metadata supplied by the sample provider, not from assay-based typing. General conclusions and limits of the study: Clinical and demographic metadata were provided uncurated, with the amount varying by source and participant.

Germline trimming: 1 base from V, 2 bases from J; junction bases outside gene matches: 2. Its CDR3 holds 14 amino acids, cysteine through phenylalanine. Only the CDR3 region is kept as DNA, spanning 42 bases read in frame from base 1. The germline V gene (reference sequence) supplies CDR1 SGHNT and CDR2 YYREEE. Enrolling through a virtual design, the prospective study's participants ranged in age from roughly 18 to 95 years and lived across roughly 24 United States geographic areas. In the prospective study, cohorts were assigned on the basis of participant-reported clinical history obtained from a screening survey and a study questionnaire. Recovered participants in ImmuneRACE Cohort 3 were defined by two consecutive negative NP/OP PCR tests, clearance by a healthcare professional, or resolution of symptoms. In the prospective study, mobile phlebotomists collected whole blood, serum and a nasopharyngeal or oropharyngeal swab from each participant. Participants in the prospective study had the option to provide additional blood draws and questionnaires over a roughly two-month period. Prospective study blood samples were shipped either frozen or at room temperature before DNA extraction.

With regard to this clone: It has no known antigen specificity. No much larger clone is present one base from it, and per-base qualities are unavailable.

TCRbeta CDR3 regions were amplified from genomic DNA by means of the immunoSEQ Assay, a bias-controlled multiplex PCR. Per the original workflow: Nucleated cell counts per sample were estimated from amplification of reference gene primers within the assay. Sequence reads were collapsed and filtered to measure the absolute abundance of every unique TCRbeta CDR3 rearrangement. For each sample, productive Simpson clonality was calculated by taking the square root of Simpson's diversity index across productive rearrangements. TCRdb carries this immuneACCESS record with in-frame sequences only. Its versions omit some clonotypes, under half of them owing to an unresolved V gene in the studies checked, with the rest unexplained. Clone size and V and J calls were adopted from that table, with D and trimming inferred from the DNA. The sample table shows hundreds of thousands of clones, and around 89% are seen once. The ten largest make up roughly 9% of the sample.

The clonotype was recovered from a man aged 40-49 years who had recovered from COVID-19. Recombination connected TRBV5-4 to TRBJ2-5, with 7 bases aligning to TRBD2. The sequencing input was PBMCs or T cells enriched from blood (not recorded which). The CDR3: CASSLPSGQETQYF. The DNA sequence is given as TGTGCCAGCAGCTTGCCTAGCGGACAAGAGACCCAGTACTTC.